This TCR beta chain originates from a study of response to subunit inactivated influenza vaccine (dated by TCRdb to the late 2010s). Turning to the overall study: Deep quantitative profiling of the T cell receptor repertoire was used in the study to follow responses to a trivalent subunit inactivated influenza vaccine. Results the study describes overall, beyond this receptor: The authors proposed that each seasonal influenza vaccination may bring in only a limited number of new T cells.

The library came from RT-PCR. Sequencing was performed on an Illumina HiSeq 2500. Through fastp at Q25 and MiXCR, TCRdb rebuilt clones from the public reads, retaining in-frame beta chains. Duplicate CDR3 protein sequences are folded into a single record with the most common DNA and genes. The sample table records 450,000 to 500,000 distinct CDR3 sequences; 10% to 11% of these occur just once. About 12% of the sample belongs to the ten largest clones. The junction carries 11 bases between V and J, which are trimmed by 1 base and 1 base respectively. The cysteine opens and the phenylalanine closes a CDR3 of 17 amino acids. Only the CDR3 DNA is retained, 51 bases long and in frame from the first base. The germline V gene specifies ENHRY as CDR1 and SYGVKD as CDR2. Per the publication, the time point label means: approximately 45 days after influenza vaccine administration. This clonotype was recorded a few times. Its antigen is still unknown. Base qualities were left out, and no much larger clone turns up one base away.

The chain was built from TRBV10-3 and TRBJ2-6; the D gene cannot be resolved reliably. This sequence originates from a man aged 45-65 years who received an inactivated influenza vaccine. Donor details come from another sample of the same person, matched by shared clones. The sequences come from PBMCs from blood, collected 35 to 45 days after vaccination. Here is the DNA: TGTGCCATCAGTGAGTTAGGAGCGCGTTCTGGGGCCAACGTCCTGACTTTC. This codes for CAISELGARSGANVLTF.